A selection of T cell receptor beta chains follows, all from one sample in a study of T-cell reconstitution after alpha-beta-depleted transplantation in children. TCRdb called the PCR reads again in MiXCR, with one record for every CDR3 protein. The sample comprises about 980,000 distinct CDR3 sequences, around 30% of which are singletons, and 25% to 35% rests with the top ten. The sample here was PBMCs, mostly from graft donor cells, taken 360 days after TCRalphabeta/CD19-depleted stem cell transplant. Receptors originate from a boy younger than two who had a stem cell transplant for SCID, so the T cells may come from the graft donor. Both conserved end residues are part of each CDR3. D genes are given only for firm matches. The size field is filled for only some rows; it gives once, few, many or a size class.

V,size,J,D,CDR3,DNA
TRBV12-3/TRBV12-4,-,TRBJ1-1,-,CASSLDPVWNTEAFF,TGTGCCAGCAGTTTAGATCCTGTATGGAACACTGAAGCTTTCTTT
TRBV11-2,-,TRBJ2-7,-,CASSPSFRESEQYF,TGTGCCAGCAGCCCCAGCTTCAGGGAATCCGAGCAGTACTTC
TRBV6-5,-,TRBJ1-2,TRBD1,CASSWGGQGDGYTF,TGTGCCAGCAGTTGGGGCGGACAGGGCGATGGCTACACCTTC
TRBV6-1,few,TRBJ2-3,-,CASSESWVTDTQYF,TGTGCCAGCAGTGAGTCGTGGGTGACAGATACGCAGTATTTT
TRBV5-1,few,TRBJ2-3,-,CASSWDPGTDTQYF,TGCGCCAGCAGCTGGGACCCAGGCACAGATACGCAGTATTTT
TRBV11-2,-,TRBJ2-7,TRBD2,CASSLAGGNTYEQYF,TGTGCCAGCAGCTTAGCGGGAGGGAATACCTACGAGCAGTACTTC
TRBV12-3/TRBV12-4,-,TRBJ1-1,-,CASSFTGRGTEAFF,TGTGCCAGCAGTTTTACAGGGAGGGGAACTGAAGCTTTCTTT
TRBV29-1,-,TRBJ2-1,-,CSVEAVPNYNEQFF,TGCAGCGTCGAAGCGGTTCCAAATTACAATGAGCAGTTCTTC
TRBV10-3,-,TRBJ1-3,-,CATTSRAEGSGNTIYF,TGTGCCACCACCAGCAGGGCCGAAGGGTCGGGAAACACCATATATTTT
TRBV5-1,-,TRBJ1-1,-,CASSGGIFAEAFF,TGCGCCAGCAGCGGAGGGATTTTCGCTGAAGCTTTCTTT
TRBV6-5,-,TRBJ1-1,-,CASSYSRAGRVNTEAFF,TGTGCCAGCAGTTACTCGAGGGCAGGGAGGGTGAACACTGAAGCTTTCTTT
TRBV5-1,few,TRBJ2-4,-,CASSFGLAHIQYF,TGCGCCAGCAGCTTTGGCCTGGCACACATTCAGTACTTC
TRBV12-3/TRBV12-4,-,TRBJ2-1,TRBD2,CASRLAGARAYNEQFF,TGTGCCAGCAGATTAGCGGGGGCTAGGGCCTACAATGAGCAGTTCTTC
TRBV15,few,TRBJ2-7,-,CATSWIGVHEQYF,TGTGCCACCAGCTGGATCGGAGTACACGAGCAGTACTTC
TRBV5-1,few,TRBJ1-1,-,CASSSLDRNTEAFF,TGCGCCAGCAGCTCGCTGGACAGAAACACTGAAGCTTTCTTT
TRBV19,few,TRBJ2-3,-,CASSASGSTQYF,TGTGCCAGTAGTGCCTCAGGGAGTACGCAGTATTTT
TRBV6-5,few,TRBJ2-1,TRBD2,CASSYSYGLAAEQFF,TGTGCCAGCAGTTACTCCTACGGACTAGCTGCTGAGCAGTTCTTC
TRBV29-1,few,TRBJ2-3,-,CSVEQLLTDTQYF,TGCAGCGTTGAACAGCTTTTAACAGATACGCAGTATTTT
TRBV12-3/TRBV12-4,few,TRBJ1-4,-,CASSLYGREKLFF,TGTGCCAGCAGTTTATACGGCCGAGAAAAACTGTTTTTT
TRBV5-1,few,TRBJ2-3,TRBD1,CASSLLGGQSTDTQYF,TGCGCCAGCAGCTTGTTAGGGGGACAGAGCACAGATACGCAGTATTTT
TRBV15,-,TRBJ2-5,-,CATSPRIAAQETQYF,TGTGCCACCAGCCCCCGGATAGCGGCTCAAGAGACCCAGTACTTC
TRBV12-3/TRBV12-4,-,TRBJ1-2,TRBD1,CASTLRTGFGYTF,TGTGCCAGCACCCTAAGGACAGGTTTTGGCTACACCTTC
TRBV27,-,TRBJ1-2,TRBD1,CASRTPLGQGNYGYTF,TGTGCCAGCAGGACACCCTTGGGACAGGGGAACTATGGCTACACCTTC
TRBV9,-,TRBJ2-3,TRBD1,CASSPGQGRVTQYF,TGTGCCAGCAGCCCTGGACAGGGAAGAGTTACGCAGTATTTT
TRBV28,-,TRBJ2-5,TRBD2,CASAGDSKTQYF,TGTGCCAGCGCGGGGGACTCGAAGACCCAGTACTTC
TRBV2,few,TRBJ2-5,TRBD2,CASRAGVQETQYF,TGTGCCAGCAGGGCGGGGGTTCAAGAGACCCAGTACTTC
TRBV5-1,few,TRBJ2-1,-,CASSLDWGLFYNEQFF,TGCGCCAGCAGCTTGGATTGGGGCTTGTTCTACAATGAGCAGTTCTTC
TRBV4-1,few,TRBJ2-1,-,CASSQDGTYNEQFF,TGCGCCAGCAGCCAAGATGGCACTTACAATGAGCAGTTCTTC
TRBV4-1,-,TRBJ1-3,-,CASSQDPSVWGNTIYF,TGCGCCAGCAGCCAAGATCCTTCTGTGTGGGGAAACACCATATATTTT
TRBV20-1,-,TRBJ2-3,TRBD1,CSGRGTGGGKDTQYF,TGCAGTGGGCGAGGGACAGGGGGCGGGAAAGATACGCAGTATTTT
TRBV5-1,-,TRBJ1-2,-,CASSLGLSSAAYYGYTF,TGCGCCAGCAGCTTGGGTCTCAGCTCCGCCGCCTACTATGGCTACACCTTC
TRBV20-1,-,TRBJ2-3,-,CSSRAGRRNTQYF,TGCAGTTCCAGGGCCGGTAGAAGGAATACGCAGTATTTT
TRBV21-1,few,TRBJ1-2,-,CASSKGDPEVDGYTF,TGTGCCAGCAGCAAAGGTGACCCGGAGGTGGATGGCTACACCTTC
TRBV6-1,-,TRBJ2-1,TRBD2,CASSDFSGGPDEQFF,TGTGCCAGCAGTGACTTTAGCGGGGGGCCGGATGAGCAGTTCTTC
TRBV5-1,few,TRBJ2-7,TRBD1,CASSLGEYDRDRGYEQYF,TGCGCCAGCAGCCTGGGGGAATACGACCGGGACAGGGGCTACGAGCAGTACTTC
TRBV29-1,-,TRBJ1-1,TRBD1,CSGRDRVTEAFF,TGCAGCGGGAGGGACAGGGTTACTGAAGCTTTCTTT
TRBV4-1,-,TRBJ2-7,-,CASSQVRDKQYF,TGCGCCAGCAGCCAAGTTCGGGACAAGCAGTACTTC
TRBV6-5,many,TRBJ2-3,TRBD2,CASSYSLGTRSDTQYF,TGTGCCAGCAGTTACTCGTTAGGGACTAGATCAGATACGCAGTATTTT
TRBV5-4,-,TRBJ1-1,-,CASSLVGEVGTEAFF,TGTGCCAGCAGCTTGGTCGGGGAAGTCGGCACTGAAGCTTTCTTT
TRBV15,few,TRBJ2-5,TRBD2,CATSRNPSGGASKTQYF,TGTGCCACCAGCAGAAACCCTAGCGGGGGGGCTTCAAAGACCCAGTACTTC
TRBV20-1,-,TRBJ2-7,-,CSVSGGAYEQYF,TGCAGTGTCTCCGGGGGCGCCTACGAGCAGTACTTC
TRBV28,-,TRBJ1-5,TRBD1,CASSSGTVSNQPQHF,TGTGCCAGCAGCTCCGGGACAGTTAGCAATCAGCCCCAGCATTTT
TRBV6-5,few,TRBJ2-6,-,CASSYSQGYPSGANVLTF,TGTGCCAGCAGTTACTCACAGGGATACCCCTCTGGGGCCAACGTCCTGACTTTC
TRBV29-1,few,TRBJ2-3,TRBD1,CSLWGQPSTDTQYF,TGCAGCCTATGGGGACAGCCTAGCACAGATACGCAGTATTTT
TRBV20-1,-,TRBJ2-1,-,CSATSRGERYNEQFF,TGCAGTGCGACCTCACGAGGGGAAAGGTACAATGAGCAGTTCTTC
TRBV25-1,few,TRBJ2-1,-,CASSEWRGGAYNEQFF,TGTGCCAGCAGTGAATGGAGAGGGGGGGCTTACAATGAGCAGTTCTTC
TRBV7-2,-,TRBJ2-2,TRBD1,CASSLKQGTGELFF,TGTGCCAGCAGCTTAAAACAGGGGACCGGGGAGCTGTTTTTT
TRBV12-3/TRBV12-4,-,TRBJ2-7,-,CASTRGTQQYF,TGTGCCAGCACCCGAGGCACACAGCAGTACTTC
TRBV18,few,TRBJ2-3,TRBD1,CASTGQGSTDTQYF,TGTGCCAGCACCGGACAGGGAAGCACAGATACGCAGTATTTT